Below are 7 T cell receptor beta chains sequenced from a single sample in a study of cytomegalovirus exposure and HLA in healthy donors. 60 Vbeta and 13 Jbeta primers were used in PCR. The repertoire was sequenced with immunoSEQ multiplex PCR; TCRdb's copy has only in-frame clones and lacks some. The sample shows fewer than 130,000 clones, approximately 84% of them seen only once. Sequenced input: PBMCs. The source is a man aged 40-49 years in good health and CMV-seronegative.

The V and J genes are TRBV6-5 and TRBJ1-5; no clear D. The CDR3 totals 15 residues. With 2 bases removed from V and 0 bases from J, the gap between germline ends came to 8 bases. In germline, CDR1 is MNHEY, CDR2 SVGAGI. This CDR3 reads CASSYGRDSNQPQHF. CDR3 coding DNA: TGTGCCAGCAGTTACGGACGGGATAGCAATCAGCCCCAGCATTTT.

This clone came up once. The V gene is TRBV4-2, the J gene TRBJ1-5; D is undetermined. The CDR3 spans 13 residues. V gave up 7 bases and J gave up 4 bases, with 11 bases separating them. The germline gives CDR1 LGHNA, CDR2 YNFKEQ. CDR3 bases: TGTGCCAGCATAGAGGGAGGTAATCAGCCCCAGCATTTT. This gives the protein CASIEGGNQPQHF.

The V gene is TRBV5-6, the J gene TRBJ2-7; TRBD1 is a possible D gene (5 bases). Germline loops: CDR1 SGHDT, CDR2 YYEEEE. V lost 5 bases to trimming and J lost 2 bases, with 14 bases between them. This CDR3 region has 14 residues. The CDR3 loop reads CASRPQGNTYEQYF. CDR3 nucleotides: TGTGCCAGCAGGCCTCAGGGCAACACCTACGAGCAGTACTTC.

As DNA, the CDR3 is TGCGCCAGCAGCCCACAGGGCTCCTCTGGGGCCAACGTCCTGACTTTC. It codes for CASSPQGSSGANVLTF. The chain combines TRBV5-1 with TRBJ2-6, with D perhaps TRBD1 (6 bases). CDR3 length: 16 amino acids. Deletions cut 4 bases from V and 0 bases from J, with 11 bases between. CDR1 is SGHRS, CDR2 YFSETQ, per germline.

V and J are TRBV28 and TRBJ1-6, with TRBD1 matching 10 bases. The ends lost 2 bases at V and 0 bases at J; junction bases unmatched: 4. Germline V lookup: CDR1 MDHEN, CDR2 SYDVKM. The CDR3 extends over 18 amino acids. The CDR3 here is CASSLGDRGSSYNSPLHF. CDR3 DNA: TGTGCCAGCAGTTTAGGGGACAGGGGTAGCTCCTATAATTCACCCCTCCACTTT.

The chain combines TRBV5-4 with TRBJ1-6; a possible D gene is TRBD1 (6 bases). Per the germline V gene, CDR1 is SGHNT and CDR2 is YYREEE (reference sequence). The length of the CDR3 is 17 residues. V lost 3 bases, J lost 2 bases, and 15 bases lay in between. The CDR3 region has the DNA TGTGCCAGCAGCTCGGGCGGGGGCAGGGCCTATAATTCACCCCTCCACTTT. This translates into CASSSGGGRAYNSPLHF.

This sequence joins TRBV5-6 and TRBJ1-2; TRBD1 matches 7 bases. V shed 4 bases and J 0 bases; nucleotides not matched to a gene: 6. CDR1 and CDR2 (germline): SGHDT, YYEEEE. The CDR3 is 15 residues long. The CDR3 loop reads CASSPRTGANYGYTF. The CDR3 DNA is TGTGCCAGCAGCCCACGGACAGGAGCTAACTATGGCTACACCTTC.